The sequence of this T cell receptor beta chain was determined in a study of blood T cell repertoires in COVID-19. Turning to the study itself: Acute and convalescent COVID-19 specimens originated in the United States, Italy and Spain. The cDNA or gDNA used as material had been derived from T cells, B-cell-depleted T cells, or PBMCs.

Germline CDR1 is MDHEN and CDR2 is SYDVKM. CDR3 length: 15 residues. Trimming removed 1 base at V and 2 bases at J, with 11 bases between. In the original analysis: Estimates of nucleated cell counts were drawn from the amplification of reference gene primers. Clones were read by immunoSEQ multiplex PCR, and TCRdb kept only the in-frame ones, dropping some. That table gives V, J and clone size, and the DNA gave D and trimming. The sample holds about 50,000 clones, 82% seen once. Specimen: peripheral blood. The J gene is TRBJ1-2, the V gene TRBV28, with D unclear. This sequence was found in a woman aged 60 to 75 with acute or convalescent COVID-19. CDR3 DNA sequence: TGTGCCAGCAGTTTATCTCGGGATATCAACTATGGCTACACCTTC. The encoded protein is CASSLSRDINYGYTF.